The 23 T cell receptor beta chains given below trace back to one sample, sequenced in a study of cytomegalovirus exposure and HLA in healthy donors. This PCR relied on a set of 60 Vbeta primers and 13 Jbeta primers. Profiled with immunoSEQ multiplex PCR; TCRdb holds only in-frame clones, not every one. The data show fewer than 250,000 clones, more than 60% seen once. The sample consisted of PBMCs. The receptor source for this set is a woman aged 25 to 39 in good health and CMV-seronegative.

The chain carries TRBV30 and TRBJ1-1; no firm D call. The CDR3 contains 12 residues. Trimming took off 1 base at V and 3 bases at J, with 6 bases between the two ends. Germline CDR1 and CDR2: GTSNPN and SVGIG (reference sequence). The CDR3 nucleotides read TGTGCCTGGAGTGACCGGGACACTGAAGCTTTCTTT. The encoded protein is CAWSDRDTEAFF.

The rearrangement joins TRBV4-1 to TRBJ2-2; 10 bases agree with TRBD2. The CDR3 is 16 amino acids. Trimming removed 2 bases from V and 3 bases from J; junction bases left unmatched: 3. Germline V gene lookup returns CDR1 MGHRA and CDR2 YSYEKL. The CDR3: CASSQHSGGDTGELFF. CDR3 in DNA: TGCGCCAGCAGCCAACACAGCGGGGGGGACACCGGGGAGCTGTTTTTT.

This chain connects TRBV19 to TRBJ1-2; D might be TRBD1 (6 bases). Germline V CDR1 and CDR2: LNHDA, SQIVND (reference sequence). Trimming took off 1 base at V and 8 bases at J, with 17 bases between the two ends. CDR3 length: 15 residues. The CDR3 protein is CASSIVVRGRLGYTF. Here the CDR3 DNA reads TGTGCCAGTAGTATAGTCGTGCGGGGGCGCTTAGGCTACACCTTC.

This rearrangement joins TRBV7-6 to TRBJ2-2; 9 nucleotides agree with TRBD1. CDR1 is SGHVS, CDR2 FNYEAQ, per germline. Trimming took 6 bases from V and 5 from J; bases not matched to a gene: 10. The CDR3 is made up of 16 amino acids. In DNA form, the CDR3 reads TGTGCCAGCAGTCAACCCGGGACAGGGAGAACCGGGGAGCTGTTTTTT. Its protein is CASSQPGTGRTGELFF.

The chain carries TRBV2 and TRBJ1-4; D possibly corresponds to TRBD1 (6 bases). CDR3 size: 15 residues. Germline CDR1 is SNHLY and CDR2 is FYNNEI. The ends were cut back, 8 bases at V and 5 bases at J, with 18 bases in the middle. The CDR3 protein is CASRPSFGQNEKLFF. In nucleotides, the CDR3 is TGTGCCAGCCGTCCCAGTTTCGGACAGAATGAAAAACTGTTTTTT.

The CDR3 is CASSFQAGRGFTGANVLTF. CDR3 bases: TGTGCCAGCAGCTTCCAGGCGGGCAGGGGCTTCACTGGGGCCAACGTCCTGACTTTC. The rearrangement uses TRBV5-5 and TRBJ2-6; TRBD1 might be the D (6 bases). Trimming removed 2 bases at V and 2 bases at J, with 20 bases between. Looked up from germline, CDR1 is SGHKS and CDR2 is YYEKEE (reference sequence). This CDR3 region has 19 residues.

There are many counts of this clone. The chain joins TRBV13 to TRBJ2-1, with TRBD1 identical over 10 bases. Germline CDR1 reads PRHDT; CDR2 reads FYEKMQ (reference sequence). Trimming at V came to 6 bases and at J to 7 bases, leaving 3 bases not matched to a gene. The CDR3 sequence is 13 residues long. This CDR3 is CASRGTGENEQFF. The CDR3 bases are TGTGCCAGCAGGGGGACAGGGGAGAATGAGCAGTTCTTC. Drawing the rest from reference TRBV13 and TRBJ2-1, the complete variable domain is AAGVIQSPRHLIKEKRETATLKCYPIPRHDTVYWYQQGPGQDPQFLISFYEKMQSDKGSIPDRFSAQQFSDYHSELNMSSLELGDSALYFCASRGTGENEQFFGPGTRLTVL.

The chain combines TRBV5-4 with TRBJ1-2; 7 nucleotides match TRBD1. The CDR3 is 14 amino acids. With V trimmed by 4 bases and J by 6 bases, 9 bases remained unmatched. CDR1 is SGHNT and CDR2 is YYREEE in the germline V gene (reference sequence). For the CDR3, the DNA is TGTGCCAGCAGCACCTATACAGGGGTGGATGGCTACACCTTC. Protein sequence: CASSTYTGVDGYTF.

This chain connects TRBV19 to TRBJ2-1; 10 nucleotides align to TRBD1. The CDR3 length is 13 residues. V lost 5 bases to trimming and J lost 7 bases; unmatched junction nucleotides: 2. Germline loops: CDR1 LNHDA, CDR2 SQIVND (reference sequence). Written as DNA, the CDR3 is TGTGCCAGTAGTGGACAGGGGGTTAATGAGCAGTTCTTC. It yields the protein CASSGQGVNEQFF. The full variable domain, rest sourced from reference TRBV19 and TRBJ2-1, is DGGITQSPKYLFRKEGQNVTLSCEQNLNHDAMYWYRQDPGQGLRLIYYSQIVNDFQKGDIAEGYSVSREKKESFPLTVTSAQKNPTAFYLCASSGQGVNEQFFGPGTRLTVL.

This clone was seen a handful of times. J is TRBJ2-5 and V is TRBV2; 7 bases fit TRBD2. V dropped 2 bases and J dropped 2; count of bases not matched to a gene: 14. Germline V gene lookup returns CDR1 SNHLY and CDR2 FYNNEI. The CDR3 runs 18 residues. In nucleotides, the CDR3 is TGTGCCAGCAGTGAATTTTTCGGGGGAGGGCCGCAACAAGAGACCCAGTACTTC. Translated: CASSEFFGGGPQQETQYF.

This CDR3 is CASSVQSGELFF. The CDR3 DNA is TGTGCCAGCAGCGTACAGTCCGGGGAGCTGTTTTTT. The chain is built from TRBV9 and TRBJ2-2; D uncertain. The CDR3 runs to 12 residues. Germline CDR1 SGDLS, CDR2 YYNGEE. Trimming removed 1 base at V and 6 bases at J, with 4 bases between.

This sequence joins TRBV27 and TRBJ1-2; TRBD1 matches 7 bases. The CDR3 consists of 14 residues. Germline V gives CDR1 MNHEY, CDR2 SMNVEV (reference sequence). J gave up 4 bases and V 4 bases, and 6 bases lay outside the gene matches. The CDR3 DNA sequence: TGTGCCAGCAGTTCCTCGGACAGGCTCTATGGCTACACCTTC. Translation: CASSSSDRLYGYTF.

The chain carries TRBV7-9 and TRBJ2-1, with TRBD1 matching 8 bases. The CDR3 consists of 16 residues. The J segment lost 4 bases and the V segment lost 6 bases, leaving 11 bases of the junction unmatched. Germline values: CDR1 SEHNR, CDR2 FQNEAQ (reference sequence). The chain's CDR3 is CASRNRQGLPYNEQFF. CDR3 in DNA: TGTGCCAGCAGAAATCGACAGGGGCTCCCTTACAATGAGCAGTTCTTC. The whole variable domain, remainder taken from reference TRBV7-9 and TRBJ2-1, is DTGVSQNPRHKITKRGQNVTFRCDPISEHNRLYWYRQTLGQGPEFLTYFQNEAQLEKSRLLSDRFSAERPKGSFSTLEIQRTEQGDSAMYLCASRNRQGLPYNEQFFGPGTRLTVL.

The CDR3: CASSYSTSADTQYF. The CDR3 DNA follows: TGTGCCAGCAGTTACTCGACTAGTGCAGATACGCAGTATTTT. The chain recombines TRBV6-5 with TRBJ2-3; tentatively, D is TRBD2 (6 bases). Germline CDR1 MNHEY, CDR2 SVGAGI. This CDR3 has 14 residues. Trimming took 0 bases from V and 4 from J, leaving 8 bases between them.

J is TRBJ2-5 and V is TRBV16; 9 nucleotides line up with TRBD2. This CDR3 is built from 13 residues. The V and J ends lost 4 bases and 6 bases, in that order; junction bases with no gene match: 3. The V gene's germline CDR1 is KGHSY and CDR2 FQNENV. The CDR3: CASSPSGEQTQYF. CDR3 DNA sequence: TGTGCCAGCAGCCCTAGCGGGGAACAGACCCAGTACTTC.

The CDR3 DNA reads as TGTGCCAGCAGCCTCCTTAGTCGTTACGAGCAGTACTTC. It is translated as CASSLLSRYEQYF. J is TRBJ2-7 and V is TRBV7-8; D uncertain. V was trimmed by 5 bases and J by 4 bases, leaving 12 bases between them. This CDR3 has 13 amino acids. Germline V gene data show CDR1 as SGHVS and CDR2 as FQNEAQ.

The chain joins TRBV30 to TRBJ1-1; TRBD1 agrees at 10 bases. V lost 3 bases, J lost 5 bases, and 3 bases stayed unmatched. The CDR3 has 13 residues. CDR1 is GTSNPN and CDR2 is SVGIG in the germline V gene (reference sequence). As DNA, the CDR3 is TGTGCCTGGAGGGACAGGGGGAAAACTGAAGCTTTCTTT. This encodes CAWRDRGKTEAFF.

A word on this clone: Without the conserved terminal phenylalanine or tryptophan, this CDR3 likely stems from a read error. The chain recombines TRBV30 with TRBJ1-5; D is perhaps TRBD1 (6 bases). V lost 1 base to trimming and J lost 6 bases, with 22 bases between them. This CDR3 has 17 amino acids. From germline, CDR1 is GTSNPN and CDR2 SVGIG (reference sequence). The CDR3 DNA is TGTGCCTGGAGTGCAGGAGCGGGACAAGGAATCACTCAGCCCCAGCATTTG. The encoded protein is CAWSAGAGQGITQPQHL.

The rearrangement joins TRBV30 to TRBJ1-4; 8 bases are a match to TRBD1. CDR3 length equals 17 residues. The ends lost 3 bases at V and 7 bases at J; junction bases unmatched: 16. CDR1 GTSNPN and CDR2 SVGIG come from the germline V gene (reference sequence). The CDR3 is CAWRLGQDDYSFEKLFF. Here the CDR3 DNA reads TGTGCCTGGAGATTGGGACAGGACGATTATTCTTTTGAAAAACTGTTTTTT.

The chain is built from TRBV7-9 and TRBJ2-1, with 7 positions matching TRBD1. The CDR3 extends over 15 amino acids. After removal of 4 bases from V and 9 bases from J, the junction contained 12 bases not matched to a gene. Germline lookup yields CDR1 SEHNR and CDR2 FQNEAQ (reference sequence). DNA of the CDR3: TGTGCCAGCAGCTCCGACCGTACAGGGGTTGGTGAGCAGTTCTTC. As protein: CASSSDRTGVGEQFF. Together with reference TRBV7-9 and TRBJ2-1, the CDR3 gives the full variable domain: DTGVSQNPRHKITKRGQNVTFRCDPISEHNRLYWYRQTLGQGPEFLTYFQNEAQLEKSRLLSDRFSAERPKGSFSTLEIQRTEQGDSAMYLCASSSDRTGVGEQFFGPGTRLTVL.

This clone turned up a few times. The J gene is TRBJ1-1, the V gene TRBV7-9, with 7 bases aligning to TRBD1. This CDR3 contains 13 residues. The germline gives CDR1 SEHNR, CDR2 FQNEAQ (reference sequence). V lost 4 bases, J lost 5 bases, and 4 bases stayed unmatched. CDR3 sequence (DNA): TGTGCCAGCAGCTCGACAGGGTCAACTGAAGCTTTCTTT. Amino acid sequence: CASSSTGSTEAFF.

The chain is built from TRBV25-1 and TRBJ2-7; TRBD1 agrees at 8 bases. CDR1 MGHDK and CDR2 SYGVNS come from the germline V gene. This CDR3 is built from 15 residues. V dropped 0 bases and J dropped 5; count of bases not matched to a gene: 6. In DNA, the CDR3 is TGTGCCAGCAGTGAATATGGGCAGGGGGCCAACGAGCAGTACTTC. Protein: CASSEYGQGANEQYF.

This chain links TRBV18 with TRBJ2-7; perhaps TRBD1 as D (5 bases). This CDR3 spans 15 amino acids. Germline loops: CDR1 KGHSH, CDR2 LQKENI. Between the trimmed V and J ends, which lost 6 bases and 3 bases, there was a span of 18 bases. CDR3 amino acids: CASSLAGDSNYEQYF. CDR3 coding DNA: TGTGCCAGCTCGCTGGCCGGAGACAGCAACTACGAGCAGTACTTC.